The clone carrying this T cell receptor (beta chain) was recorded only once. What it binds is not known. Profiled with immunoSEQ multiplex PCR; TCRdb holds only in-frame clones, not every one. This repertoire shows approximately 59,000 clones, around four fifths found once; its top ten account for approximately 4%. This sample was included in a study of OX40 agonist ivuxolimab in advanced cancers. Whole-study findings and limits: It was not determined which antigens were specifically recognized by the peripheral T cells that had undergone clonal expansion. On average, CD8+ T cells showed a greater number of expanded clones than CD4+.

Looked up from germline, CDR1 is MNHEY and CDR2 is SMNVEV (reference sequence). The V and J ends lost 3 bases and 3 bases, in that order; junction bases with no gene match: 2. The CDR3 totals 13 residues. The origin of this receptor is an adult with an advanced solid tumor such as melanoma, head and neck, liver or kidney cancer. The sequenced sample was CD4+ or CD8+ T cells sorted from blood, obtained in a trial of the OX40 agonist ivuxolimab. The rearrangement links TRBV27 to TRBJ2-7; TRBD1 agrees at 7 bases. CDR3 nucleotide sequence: TGTGCCAGCAGTTTCCGACAGGGCTACGAGCAGTACTTC. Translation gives CASSFRQGYEQYF.